This T cell receptor beta chain was obtained from a study of blood T cell repertoires in COVID-19. Study-level information: COVID-19 samples from acute and convalescent phases originated in the United States, Italy and Spain. Sample material is recorded as cDNA or gDNA derived from T cells, B-cell-depleted T cells, or PBMCs.

Germline values: CDR1 SGHNT, CDR2 YYREEE (reference sequence). The CDR3 loop spans 16 amino acids. The ends were cut back, 2 bases at V and 1 base at J, with 13 bases in the middle. Original analysis: Amplification of reference gene primers provided the estimated nucleated cell counts. Clones were sequenced by immunoSEQ multiplex PCR, and TCRdb holds only the in-frame ones, with some missing. V, J and clone size reflect that table, while D and trimming were determined from the DNA. The sample consists of some 170,000 clones, about 78% of them appearing once. The V gene is TRBV5-4, the J gene TRBJ2-1, with D possibly matching TRBD2 (6 bases). The receptor comes from a woman in her fifties or sixties with active or convalescent COVID-19. Sequencing was done on a sample of peripheral blood. The CDR3 sequence is CASSLSGSVSYNEQFF. DNA for the CDR3: TGTGCCAGCAGCTTATCCGGGAGCGTGTCCTACAATGAGCAGTTCTTC.